What follows are 20 T cell receptor beta chains derived from one specimen sequenced in a study of technical replicates of blood from a few donors. TCRdb's table, derived via immunoSEQ multiplex PCR, lists solely in-frame clones and lacks some. The sample records roughly 70,000 clones, 90% being singletons. Sequenced input: PBMCs. The source of these receptors is a human donor in good health. Some clones in this sample may be carry-over from other donors' samples.

The chain links TRBV4-3 to TRBJ1-1; unclear D gene. CDR3 length: 13 residues. V lost 0 bases, J lost 10 bases, and 12 bases lay in between. Germline V CDR1 and CDR2: LGHNA, YSLEER. The CDR3 is CASSQELRARAFF. CDR3 nucleotides: TGCGCCAGCAGCCAAGAATTGAGGGCGCGAGCTTTCTTT.

The chain is built from TRBV19 and TRBJ1-5; no reliable D call. The CDR3 is made up of 19 amino acids. Germline V gives CDR1 LNHDA, CDR2 SQIVND (reference sequence). Trimming took 0 bases from V and 0 from J, leaving 18 bases between them. For the CDR3, the DNA is TGTGCCAGTAGTATAGATCGTTGGCAGGCCGGATATAGCAATCAGCCCCAGCATTTT. Residues: CASSIDRWQAGYSNQPQHF.

V and J are TRBV27 and TRBJ1-2; no definite D call. The CDR3 is 13 amino acids. Germline CDR1 and CDR2: MNHEY and SMNVEV (reference sequence). The V and J ends lost 5 bases and 2 bases respectively, with 9 bases between them. The CDR3: CASSDTGNYGYTF. The CDR3 coding sequence is TGTGCCAGCAGTGATACGGGGAACTATGGCTACACCTTC.

The chain recombines TRBV11-2 with TRBJ2-7, with TRBD2 matching 8 bases. The CDR3 runs to 15 residues. With 5 bases clipped from V and 4 bases from J, the junction kept 10 bases outside the gene matches. In germline, CDR1 is SGHAT, CDR2 FQNNGV. The CDR3 DNA sequence: TGTGCCAGCAGCCTAGGGTGGGGACTAGGGTACGAGCAGTACTTC. This codes for CASSLGWGLGYEQYF.

This clone is a singleton in its sample. The chain recombines TRBV14 with TRBJ1-1, with 8 positions matching TRBD1. CDR3 size: 15 residues. V lost 4 bases to trimming and J lost 0 bases; unmatched junction nucleotides: 4. CDR1 is SGHDN and CDR2 is FVKESK in the germline V gene. The CDR3 DNA sequence: TGTGCCAGCAGCCGAAAGACAGGGGTGAACACTGAAGCTTTCTTT. Its translation is CASSRKTGVNTEAFF.

The rearrangement uses TRBV14 and TRBJ2-1, with 10 bases identical to TRBD1. The CDR3 is made up of 14 amino acids. V dropped 6 bases and J dropped 6; count of bases not matched to a gene: 5. Germline V gene sequence: CDR1 SGHDN, CDR2 FVKESK. The CDR3 here is CASRGDRGSNEQFF. The CDR3 DNA reads TGTGCCAGCAGGGGGGACAGGGGATCCAATGAGCAGTTCTTC.

The chain has TRBV4-2 and TRBJ1-4; D gene unclear. Germline CDR1 is LGHNA and CDR2 is YNFKEQ. This CDR3 comprises 15 residues. V was trimmed by 0 bases and J by 4 bases, leaving 9 bases between them. The CDR3 spells CASSQDSSNNEKLFF. CDR3 nucleotides: TGTGCCAGCAGCCAAGATAGTTCTAATAATGAAAAACTGTTTTTT.

This chain connects TRBV19 to TRBJ1-2; D unresolved. Germline V gives CDR1 LNHDA, CDR2 SQIVND (reference sequence). CDR3 length: 12 amino acids. The V gene lost 7 bases and the J gene lost 4 bases, with 10 bases spanning the gap. CDR3 coding DNA: TGTGCCAGTACCCAAGAGGGCTATGGCTACACCTTC. Translating it yields CASTQEGYGYTF.

A single count supports this clone. The chain carries TRBV4-1 and TRBJ1-4; TRBD1 agrees at 7 bases. The CDR3 has 15 amino acids. Losses at the gene ends were 3 bases for V and 8 bases for J; bases not matched to a gene: 9. CDR1 is MGHRA, CDR2 YSYEKL, per germline. The CDR3 spells CASSHRTGWREKLFF. In DNA form, the CDR3 reads TGCGCCAGCAGCCACCGGACAGGATGGCGAGAAAAACTGTTTTTT.

This chain links TRBV19 with TRBJ2-7; 13 nucleotides match TRBD2. With V trimmed by 9 bases and J by 6 bases, 11 bases remained unmatched. This CDR3 comprises 15 residues. From germline, CDR1 is LNHDA and CDR2 SQIVND (reference sequence). The CDR3 coding sequence is TGTGCCAGCGAGAGGACTAGCGGGAGTTTCACCGAGCAGTACTTC. It yields the protein CASERTSGSFTEQYF.

The chain couples TRBV4-1 to TRBJ2-2, with 7 bases matching TRBD1. From germline, CDR1 is MGHRA and CDR2 YSYEKL. CDR3 length equals 17 residues. J was trimmed by 7 bases and V by 4 bases; bases with no gene match: 15. The DNA of the CDR3 is TGCGCCAGCAGCCGCAAATTGGGAAGGGGGCTCGGCGGGGAGCTGTTTTTT. Translated: CASSRKLGRGLGGELFF.

The chain carries TRBV6-7 and TRBJ1-6; D call uncertain. TRBV6-7 is annotated as an ORF whose role is uncertain. Trimming took 0 bases from V and 5 from J, leaving 17 bases between them. The CDR3 contains 18 residues. CDR3 region: CASSYSFRPGGDNSPLHF. The CDR3 DNA sequence: TGTGCCAGCAGTTACTCGTTCCGACCTGGAGGTGATAATTCACCCCTCCACTTT.

The chain joins TRBV9 to TRBJ2-6; tentative D call: TRBD1 (6 bases). Germline-derived CDR1 and CDR2 are SGDLS and YYNGEE. This CDR3 has 15 residues. Trimming removed 5 bases at V and 2 bases at J, with 11 bases between. The CDR3 bases are TGTGCCAGCAGTGCAGGGGATGCTGGGGCCAACGTCCTGACTTTC. It specifies CASSAGDAGANVLTF.

The CDR3 region is CASSLVAAGETQYF. The CDR3 nucleotides are TGTGCCAGCAGCCTGGTAGCAGCCGGAGAGACCCAGTACTTC. The chain links TRBV5-8 to TRBJ2-5; the D is unclear. V lost 4 bases to trimming and J lost 4 bases, with 14 bases between them. Germline V gene data show CDR1 as SGHTS and CDR2 as YDEGEE. The CDR3 runs to 14 residues.

The chain recombines TRBV2 with TRBJ2-5; D not resolved. The length of the CDR3 is 13 residues. Trimming removed 7 bases from V and 4 bases from J, with 13 bases in between. Germline V gene lookup returns CDR1 SNHLY and CDR2 FYNNEI. The DNA for the CDR3 is TGTGCCAGCATGGAGACGCCGATAGAGACCCAGTACTTC. It translates to CASMETPIETQYF.

V and J are TRBV12-2 and TRBJ2-7; the table calls TRBD2, which could not be checked here. TRBV12-2 is assigned pseudogene status. The CDR3 totals 14 residues. CDR3: CASRYRRGGYEQYF. In DNA form, the CDR3 reads TGTGCAAGTCGTTACCGCCGGGGTGGCTACGAGCAGTACTTC.

The chain has TRBV7-8 and TRBJ1-5, with D tentatively TRBD1 (5 bases). Trimming stripped 3 bases from V and 4 bases from J, with 13 bases between. Germline lookup yields CDR1 SGHVS and CDR2 FQNEAQ. CDR3 size: 15 residues. The CDR3 protein is CASSFAMGGNQPQHF. CDR3 DNA: TGTGCCAGCAGCTTCGCAATGGGGGGGAATCAGCCCCAGCATTTT.

The chain carries TRBV19 and TRBJ1-2; D call uncertain. V was trimmed by 5 bases and J by 5 bases, leaving 18 bases between them. The CDR3 runs to 15 residues. Germline CDR1 LNHDA, CDR2 SQIVND (reference sequence). Here the CDR3 reads CASSPPHGRLYGYTF. CDR3 nucleotides: TGTGCCAGTAGTCCCCCACACGGCAGACTTTATGGCTACACCTTC.

This clone was counted once. The genes are TRBV4-3 and TRBJ2-3; 11 bases are shared with TRBD1. V dropped 4 bases and J dropped 3; count of bases not matched to a gene: 6. The CDR3 loop spans 16 amino acids. Germline CDR1 reads LGHNA; CDR2 reads YSLEER. The CDR3 protein is CASSPYGTGGTDTQYF. CDR3 in DNA: TGCGCCAGCAGCCCATATGGGACAGGGGGAACAGATACGCAGTATTTT.

The rearrangement joins TRBV7-9 to TRBJ2-2; 8 bases are shared with TRBD2. This CDR3 has 13 residues. The trim removed 5 bases at V and 7 bases at J, leaving 3 bases unmatched. Germline loops: CDR1 SEHNR, CDR2 FQNEAQ (reference sequence). The CDR3: CASSTLAVGELFF. The CDR3 bases are TGTGCCAGCAGCACACTAGCGGTCGGGGAGCTGTTTTTT. Looking up the rest from reference TRBV7-9 and TRBJ2-2 gives the full variable domain: DTGVSQNPRHKITKRGQNVTFRCDPISEHNRLYWYRQTLGQGPEFLTYFQNEAQLEKSRLLSDRFSAERPKGSFSTLEIQRTEQGDSAMYLCASSTLAVGELFFGEGSRLTVL.